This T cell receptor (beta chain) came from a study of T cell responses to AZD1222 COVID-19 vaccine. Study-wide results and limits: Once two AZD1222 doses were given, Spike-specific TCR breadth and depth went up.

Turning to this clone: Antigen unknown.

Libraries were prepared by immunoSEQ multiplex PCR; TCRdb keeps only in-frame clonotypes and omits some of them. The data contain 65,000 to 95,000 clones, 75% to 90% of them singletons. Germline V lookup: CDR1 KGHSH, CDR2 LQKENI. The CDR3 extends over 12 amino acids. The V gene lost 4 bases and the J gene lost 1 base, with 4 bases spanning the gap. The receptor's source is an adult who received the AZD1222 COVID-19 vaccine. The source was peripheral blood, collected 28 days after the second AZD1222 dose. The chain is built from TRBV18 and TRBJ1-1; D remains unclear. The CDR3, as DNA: TGTGCCAGCTCACTCCAGAACACTGAAGCTTTCTTT. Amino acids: CASSLQNTEAFF. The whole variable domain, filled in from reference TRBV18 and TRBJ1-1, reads NAGVMQNPRHLVRRRGQEARLRCSPMKGHSHVYWYRQLPEEGLKFMVYLQKENIIDESGMPKERFSAEFPKEGPSILRIQQVVRGDSAAYFCASSLQNTEAFFGQGTRLTVV.